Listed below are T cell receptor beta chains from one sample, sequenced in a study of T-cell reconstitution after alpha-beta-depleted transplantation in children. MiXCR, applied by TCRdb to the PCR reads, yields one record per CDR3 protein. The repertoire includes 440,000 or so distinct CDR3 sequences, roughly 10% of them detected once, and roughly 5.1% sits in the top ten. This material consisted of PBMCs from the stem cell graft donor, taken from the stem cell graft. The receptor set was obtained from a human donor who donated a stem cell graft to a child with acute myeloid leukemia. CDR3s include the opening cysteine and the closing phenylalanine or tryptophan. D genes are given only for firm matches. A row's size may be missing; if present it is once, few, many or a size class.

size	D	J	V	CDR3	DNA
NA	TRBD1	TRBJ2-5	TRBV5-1	CASSNRGREETQYF	TGCGCCAGCAGCAACAGGGGGCGCGAGGAGACCCAGTACTTC
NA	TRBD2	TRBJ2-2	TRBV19	CASSNTGLAGPGELFF	TGTGCCAGTAGTAATACGGGACTAGCGGGTCCTGGGGAGCTGTTTTTT
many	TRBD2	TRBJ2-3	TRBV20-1	CSARRLAVSTDTQYF	TGCAGTGCTAGACGTCTAGCGGTTAGCACAGATACGCAGTATTTT
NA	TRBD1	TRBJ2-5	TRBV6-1	CASSPWTGLRETQYF	TGTGCCAGCAGTCCCTGGACAGGGTTGCGAGAGACCCAGTACTTC
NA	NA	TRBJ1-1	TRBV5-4	CASSLYQGTEAFF	TGTGCCAGCAGCTTATACCAGGGAACTGAAGCTTTCTTT
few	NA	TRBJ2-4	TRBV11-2	CASGRGSRVQAKNIQYF	TGTGCCAGCGGGAGAGGTTCGCGGGTCCAAGCCAAAAACATTCAGTACTTC
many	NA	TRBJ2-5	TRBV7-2	CASSLHWKETQYF	TGTGCCAGCAGCTTACACTGGAAAGAGACCCAGTACTTC
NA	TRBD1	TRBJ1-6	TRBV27	CASRSGTGGSPLHF	TGTGCCAGCAGGTCCGGGACAGGGGGGTCACCCCTCCACTTT
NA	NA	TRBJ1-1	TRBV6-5	CASSYGVLAFF	TGTGCCAGCAGTTACGGAGTTTTGGCTTTCTTT
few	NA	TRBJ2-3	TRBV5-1	CASSLASMPDTQYF	TGCGCCAGCAGCTTGGCTTCTATGCCAGATACGCAGTATTTT
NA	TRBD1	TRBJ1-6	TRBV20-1	CSARVTGRNSPLHF	TGCAGTGCTAGAGTGACAGGGCGTAATTCACCCCTCCACTTT
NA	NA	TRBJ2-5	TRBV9	CASSVDTGHQETQYF	TGTGCCAGCAGCGTAGATACAGGACACCAAGAGACCCAGTACTTC
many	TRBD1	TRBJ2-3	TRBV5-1	CASSLGQDTDTQYF	TGCGCCAGCAGCTTAGGACAGGACACAGATACGCAGTATTTT
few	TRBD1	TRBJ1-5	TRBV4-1	CASSQRTGNSNQPQHF	TGCGCCAGCAGCCAGAGGACAGGGAATAGCAATCAGCCCCAGCATTTT
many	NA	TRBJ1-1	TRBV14	CASSPNMNTEAFF	TGTGCCAGCAGCCCCAACATGAACACTGAAGCTTTCTTT
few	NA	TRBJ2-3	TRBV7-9	CASSLFDRADTQYF	TGTGCCAGCAGCTTATTCGACCGAGCAGATACGCAGTATTTT
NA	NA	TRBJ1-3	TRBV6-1	CASTPDYSGNTIYF	TGTGCCAGCACCCCAGATTACTCTGGAAACACCATATATTTT
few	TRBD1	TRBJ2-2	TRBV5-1	CASSFRDRVAGELFF	TGCGCCAGCAGCTTCCGGGACAGGGTCGCCGGGGAGCTGTTTTTT
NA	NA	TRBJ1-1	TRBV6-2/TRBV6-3	CASSYSRTEAFF	TGTGCCAGCAGTTACTCCAGAACTGAAGCTTTCTTT
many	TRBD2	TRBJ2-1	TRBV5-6	CASSAGTSGRGEQFF	TGTGCCAGCAGCGCCGGGACTAGCGGGAGGGGTGAGCAGTTCTTC
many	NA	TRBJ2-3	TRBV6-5	CASSYSFGADTQYF	TGTGCCAGCAGTTACTCATTCGGGGCAGATACGCAGTATTTT
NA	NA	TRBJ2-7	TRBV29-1	CSVNSDYEQYF	TGCAGCGTAAATTCAGATTACGAGCAGTACTTC
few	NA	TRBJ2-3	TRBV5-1	CASIASPQSADTQYF	TGCGCCAGCATCGCGAGTCCCCAGTCGGCAGATACGCAGTATTTT
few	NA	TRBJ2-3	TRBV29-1	CSGGPGDTQYF	TGCAGCGGTGGGCCGGGGGATACGCAGTATTTT
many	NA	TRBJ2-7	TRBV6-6	CASSHTKYEQYF	TGTGCCAGCAGTCATACGAAGTACGAGCAGTACTTC
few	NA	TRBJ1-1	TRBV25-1	CASSRDAGPEAFF	TGTGCCAGCAGTCGGGACGCCGGCCCTGAAGCTTTCTTT
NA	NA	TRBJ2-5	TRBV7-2	CASSSWESPETQYF	TGTGCCAGCAGCTCATGGGAGTCTCCAGAGACCCAGTACTTC
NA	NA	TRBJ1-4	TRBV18	CASSRGTGTFNEKLFF	TGTGCCAGCTCACGAGGAACAGGGACCTTTAATGAAAAACTGTTTTTT
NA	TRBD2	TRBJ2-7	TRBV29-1	CSVQLAGGFSYEQYF	TGCAGCGTGCAGCTAGCGGGAGGATTCTCCTACGAGCAGTACTTC
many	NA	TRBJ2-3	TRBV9	CASSTRTSTDTQYF	TGTGCCAGCAGCACCCGGACCAGCACAGATACGCAGTATTTT
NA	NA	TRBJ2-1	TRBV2	CASKGPNSYNEQFF	TGTGCCAGCAAAGGGCCTAACTCCTACAATGAGCAGTTCTTC
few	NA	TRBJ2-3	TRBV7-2	CASSFGSHTQYF	TGTGCCAGCAGCTTCGGGTCGCATACGCAGTATTTT
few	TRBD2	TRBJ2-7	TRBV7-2	CASSFLAGETYEQYF	TGTGCCAGCAGCTTCTTAGCGGGGGAGACCTACGAGCAGTACTTC
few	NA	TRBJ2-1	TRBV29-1	CSVERLNEQFF	TGCAGCGTTGAACGGTTGAATGAGCAGTTCTTC
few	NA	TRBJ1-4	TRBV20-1	CSAREDSRNEKLFF	TGCAGTGCTAGAGAGGACAGCCGGAATGAAAAACTGTTTTTT
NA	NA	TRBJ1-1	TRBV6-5	CASSYVGGQLNTEAFF	TGTGCCAGCAGTTACGTGGGGGGCCAACTGAACACTGAAGCTTTCTTT
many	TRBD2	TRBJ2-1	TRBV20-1	CSAREGTSGSYNEQFF	TGCAGTGCTAGAGAGGGGACTAGCGGGAGTTACAATGAGCAGTTCTTC
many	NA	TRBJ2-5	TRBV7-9	CASSKSPYPIDPQYF	TGTGCCAGCAGCAAAAGCCCTTACCCTATTGACCCCCAGTACTTC
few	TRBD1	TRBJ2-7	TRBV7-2	CASSLGQGTSYEQYF	TGTGCCAGCAGCTTAGGACAGGGAACTTCCTACGAGCAGTACTTC
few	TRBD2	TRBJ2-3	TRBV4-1	CASSQRLAGDTQYF	TGCGCCAGCAGCCAACGGCTAGCGGGAGATACGCAGTATTTT
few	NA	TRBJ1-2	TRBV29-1	CSVETGIYGYTF	TGCAGCGTTGAAACAGGGATCTATGGCTACACCTTC
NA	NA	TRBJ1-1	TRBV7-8	CASSSELHLPNTEAFF	TGTGCCAGCAGCTCTGAACTACACCTCCCAAACACTGAAGCTTTCTTT
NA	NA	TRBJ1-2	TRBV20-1	CSAMVVESPNGYTF	TGCAGTGCCATGGTAGTTGAGTCACCTAATGGCTACACCTTC
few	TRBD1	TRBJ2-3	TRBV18	CASSPPGLAGGDTQYF	TGTGCCAGCTCACCACCGGGTCTAGCAGGGGGAGATACGCAGTATTTT
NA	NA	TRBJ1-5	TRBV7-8	CASSLGTVQPQHF	TGTGCCAGCAGCTTAGGTACGGTTCAGCCCCAGCATTTT
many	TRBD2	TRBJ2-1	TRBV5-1	CASSLDPGTSGRKDNEQFF	TGCGCCAGCAGCTTGGACCCCGGGACTAGCGGGAGAAAAGACAATGAGCAGTTCTTC
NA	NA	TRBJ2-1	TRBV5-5	CASSFVPSYNEQFF	TGTGCCAGCAGCTTTGTTCCATCCTACAATGAGCAGTTCTTC
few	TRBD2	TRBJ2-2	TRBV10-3	CATVAGATGELFF	TGTGCCACCGTAGCGGGAGCCACCGGGGAGCTGTTTTTT
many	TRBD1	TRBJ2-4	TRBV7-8	CASSPKGGGRAKNIQYF	TGTGCCAGCAGCCCGAAAGGGGGCGGTCGGGCCAAAAACATTCAGTACTTC
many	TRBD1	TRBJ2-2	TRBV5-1	CASSWTGGTGELFF	TGTGCCAGCAGCTGGACAGGGGGCACCGGGGAGCTGTTTTTT
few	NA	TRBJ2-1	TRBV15	CATSRDFTGTHNEQFF	TGTGCCACCAGCAGAGATTTCACTGGGACGCACAATGAGCAGTTCTTC
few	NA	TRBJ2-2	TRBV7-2	CASSWILDGELFF	TGTGCCAGCAGCTGGATACTAGACGGGGAGCTGTTTTTT
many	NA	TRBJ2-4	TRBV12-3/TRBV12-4	CASSLALKGWGTLQYF	TGTGCCAGCAGTTTAGCGCTAAAAGGATGGGGGACACTTCAGTACTTC
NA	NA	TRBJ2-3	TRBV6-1	CASSPIWGGAVTQYF	TGTGCCAGCAGTCCTATTTGGGGGGGGGCAGTTACGCAGTATTTT
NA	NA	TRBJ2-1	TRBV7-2	CASSLRVGRNEQFF	TGTGCCAGCAGCTTAAGGGTTGGTCGCAATGAGCAGTTCTTC
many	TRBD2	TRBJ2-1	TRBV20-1	CSARDGGLTNEQFF	TGCAGTGCTAGAGATGGGGGACTAACCAATGAGCAGTTCTTC
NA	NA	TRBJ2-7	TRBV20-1	CSANVADPYEQYF	TGCAGTGCGAATGTAGCAGATCCCTACGAGCAGTACTTC
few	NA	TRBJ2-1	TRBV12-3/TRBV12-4	CASSLALLVEQFF	TGTGCCAGCAGTTTGGCCCTATTGGTGGAGCAGTTCTTC
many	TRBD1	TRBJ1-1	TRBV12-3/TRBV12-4	CASSLGTGGLGNTEAFF	TGTGCCAGCAGTTTGGGGACAGGGGGCTTGGGCAACACTGAAGCTTTCTTT